These 5 T cell receptor beta chains were all obtained from the same sample, sequenced in a study of blood T cells in healthy people across ages. Alongside a J-beta primer mix, a sample-barcoded 5' primer served in a second PCR lasting about 7 to 12 cycles. TCRdb ran MiXCR on the 5' RACE reads and lists one entry per CDR3 protein. The table has about 1 million distinct CDR3 sequences, around 25% seen once; the top ten hold less than 0.85%. The same sample was also studied in work on T cells of mothers and their children.

The specimen sequenced was blood. The source of these receptors is a girl aged 2 to 10 in good health.

This clonotype turned up a few times. This rearrangement joins TRBV11-2 to TRBJ2-2; D might be TRBD2 (7 bases). Looked up from germline, CDR1 is SGHAT and CDR2 is FQNNGV. CDR3 length equals 14 residues. Trimming took 3 bases from V and 7 from J, leaving 12 bases between them. This CDR3 reads CASSFGGQGGELFF. CDR3 sequence (DNA): TGTGCCAGCAGCTTCGGGGGGCAAGGCGGGGAGCTGTTTTTT.

J is TRBJ1-2 and V is TRBV6-6; no clear D gene. The V gene's germline CDR1 is MNHNY and CDR2 SVGAGI (reference sequence). The CDR3 loop spans 16 amino acids. V was cut by 0 bases and J by 5 bases, with 16 bases left in between. This chain's CDR3 is CASSYSLGPRGYGYTF. CDR3 nucleotides: TGTGCCAGCAGTTACTCCTTAGGGCCTCGGGGTTATGGCTACACCTTC.

The table lists this clonotype with a few counts. In DNA form, the CDR3 reads TGCAGCGTTAAGGCCAGCGGCTACACCTTC. It yields the protein CSVKASGYTF. This sequence joins TRBV29-1 and TRBJ1-2; D not certain. Germline V CDR1 and CDR2: SQVTM, ANQGSEA. The CDR3 sequence is 10 residues long. V shed 5 bases and J shed 8 bases, with 9 bases lying between them. The entire variable domain, with the rest obtained from reference TRBV29-1 and TRBJ1-2, is as follows: SAVISQKPSRDICQRGTSLTIQCQVDSQVTMMFWYRQQPGQSLTLIATANQGSEATYESGFVIDKFPISRPNLTFSTLTVSNMSPEDSSIYLCSVKASGYTFGSGTRLTVV.

This clonotype has just a few counts. This chain uses TRBV4-3 with TRBJ2-2, with 8 positions matching TRBD1. V dropped 3 bases and J dropped 6; count of bases not matched to a gene: 6. The CDR3 covers 15 residues. Germline values: CDR1 LGHNA, CDR2 YSLEER. The CDR3 spells CASSQLTGESGELFF. The CDR3 DNA reads TGCGCCAGCAGCCAGCTGACAGGGGAATCCGGGGAGCTGTTTTTT.

This clonotype was counted once. V is TRBV5-1 and J is TRBJ2-5; no firm D call. This CDR3 comprises 14 residues. The V gene's germline CDR1 is SGHRS and CDR2 YFSETQ. Trimming left V 1 base short and J 3 bases short, with 10 bases between. The DNA for the CDR3 is TGCGCCAGCAGCTTGTCCGGAAGTAAAGAGACCCAGTACTTC. Translated: CASSLSGSKETQYF.